This passage covers 3 T cell receptor beta chains from one sample sequenced in a study of CD8+ T cells in alopecia areata. In each case, RNA was isolated and then reverse transcribed into cDNA as the sequencing template. The table came from immunoSEQ multiplex PCR; TCRdb's copy has only in-frame clones and leaves some out. The table has 90,000 or so clones, 44% seen once. Treatment given: oral pan-JAK inhibitor, 5-10 mg twice daily. The source material was CD8+ T cells sorted from blood, sampled at week 24, from a patient treated with tofacitinib. These TCRs come from a human donor with alopecia areata.

This clone was observed at least ten times. CDR3 sequence (DNA): TGTGCCAGTACACCGACAGGGGGCTCTGGGGCCAACGTCCTGACTTTC. As protein: CASTPTGGSGANVLTF. This rearrangement joins TRBV19 to TRBJ2-6; 9 nucleotides align to TRBD1. Per the germline V gene, CDR1 is LNHDA and CDR2 is SQIVND (reference sequence). The CDR3 extends over 16 amino acids. J gave up 0 bases and V 7 bases, and 4 bases lay outside the gene matches.

This clone came up a few times. The V call is TRBV6-6, the J call TRBJ1-4, with a weak D call TRBD1 (5 bases). Trimming removed 6 bases at V and 7 bases at J, with 18 bases between. CDR3 length: 15 amino acids. Germline V CDR1 and CDR2: MNHNY, SVGAGI (reference sequence). This chain's CDR3 is CASSPTDNQFEKLFF. The CDR3 coding sequence is TGTGCCAGCAGCCCGACAGATAACCAATTTGAAAAACTGTTTTTT.

The table lists this clone with many counts. The J gene is TRBJ2-1, the V gene TRBV7-6, with D tentatively TRBD2 (5 bases). Germline V gene sequence: CDR1 SGHVS, CDR2 FNYEAQ. Trimming pared 5 bases from V and 7 bases from J, leaving 6 bases between. This CDR3 spans 11 amino acids. The CDR3 coding sequence is TGTGCCAGCAGCCGGACTAATGAGCAGTTCTTC. Translation: CASSRTNEQFF.